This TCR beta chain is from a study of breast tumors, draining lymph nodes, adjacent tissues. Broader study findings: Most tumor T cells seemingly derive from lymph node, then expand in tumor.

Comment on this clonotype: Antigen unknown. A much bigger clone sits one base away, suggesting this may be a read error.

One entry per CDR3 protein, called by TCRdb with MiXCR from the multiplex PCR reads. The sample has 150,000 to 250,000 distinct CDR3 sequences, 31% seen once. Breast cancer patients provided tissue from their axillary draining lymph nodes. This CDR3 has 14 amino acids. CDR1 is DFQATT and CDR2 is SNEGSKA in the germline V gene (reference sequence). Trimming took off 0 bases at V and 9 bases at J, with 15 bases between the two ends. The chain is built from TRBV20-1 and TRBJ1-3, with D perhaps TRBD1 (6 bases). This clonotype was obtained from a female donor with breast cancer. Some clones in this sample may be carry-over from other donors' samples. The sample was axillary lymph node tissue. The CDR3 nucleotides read TGCAGTGCTAGAGAGAGCACAGGGAGAACCACCATATATTTT. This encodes CSARESTGRTTIYF.